Presented here are 7 T cell receptor beta chains from one specimen sequenced in a study of human T cells and chemical hapten exposure (dated by TCRdb to the early 2020s). Library preparation was by RACE. Instrument on record: NextSeq 500. TCRdb ran its own pipeline on the public reads, namely fastp trimming at Q25 and MiXCR clone calling, and kept in-frame beta chains. Rows with a matching CDR3 protein are joined into one entry that keeps the most common DNA and genes. A total of tens of thousands of distinct CDR3 sequences appear in this sample, around 9.4% of them only once. Less than 2% of the sample belongs to the ten largest clones. Sample time point, as interpreted from the label and publication: patch test 2, 6 weeks after DPC sensitization. The label giving this sample's treatment or condition can be read as: therapeutic diphenylcyclopropenone sensitization with weekly scalp DPC. The sequences come from whole blood, collected in connection with sensitization to the hapten diphenylcyclopropenone (DPC). These receptors were obtained from a woman in her forties or fifties with alopecia areata. Some clones in this sample may be carry-over from other donors' samples.

The table lists this clonotype with a few counts. The chain has TRBV7-7 and TRBJ2-7; D is uncertain. CDR3 size: 13 residues. The germline gives CDR1 SSHAT, CDR2 FNYEAQ (reference sequence). V was shortened by 2 bases and J by 1 base, with 6 bases between the two germline ends. The DNA of the CDR3 is TGTGCCAGCAGCTTACGGGCGTCCTACGAGCAGTACTTC. Protein sequence: CASSLRASYEQYF.

This clonotype was detected a few times. V usage is TRBV28 and J usage is TRBJ2-5, with TRBD1 identical over 8 bases. Unmatched junction bases numbered 9, after V lost 5 bases and J lost 4 bases. The CDR3 has 15 amino acids. The germline gives CDR1 MDHEN, CDR2 SYDVKM. CDR3 nucleotides: TGTGCCAGCAGTACCATAGGACAGGGAGGAGAGACCCAGTACTTC. Translated: CASSTIGQGGETQYF.

This clonotype was recorded many times. The chain is built from TRBV12-3 or TRBV12-4 and TRBJ1-5, with 8 nucleotides matching TRBD1. The CDR3 consists of 15 residues. J was trimmed by 5 bases and V by 4 bases; bases with no gene match: 7. The CDR3 region has the DNA TGTGCCAGCAGTTCTGTCGGACAGGGTGATCAGCCCCAGCATTTT. Translation gives CASSSVGQGDQPQHF.

V usage is TRBV29-1 and J usage is TRBJ1-2; D remains unclear. The CDR3 totals 13 residues. V was shortened by 7 bases and J by 0 bases, with 12 bases between the two germline ends. The V gene's germline CDR1 is SQVTM and CDR2 ANQGSEA. CDR3 DNA sequence: TGCAGCGCCCTACAATTGGCTAACTATGGCTACACCTTC. Translation: CSALQLANYGYTF.

This clonotype has only a few counts. V is TRBV5-1 and J is TRBJ1-6; D uncertain. V was trimmed by 5 bases and J by 10 bases, leaving 22 bases between them. The CDR3 has 16 residues. CDR1 and CDR2 (germline): SGHRS, YFSETQ. CDR3 sequence (DNA): TGCGCCAGCAGACCCCCGGGAAGTGAAGCCTCCTCACCCCTCCACTTT. Amino acid sequence: CASRPPGSEASSPLHF.

This clonotype was picked up many times. The V call is TRBV6-2 or TRBV6-3, the J call TRBJ1-1, with D uncertain. The CDR3 is 12 residues long. V was clipped by 2 bases and J by 3 bases, with 4 bases between them. CDR1 is MNHEY, CDR2 SVGEGT, per germline. This CDR3 is CASSYGYTEAFF. Written as DNA, the CDR3 is TGTGCCAGCAGTTACGGGTACACTGAAGCTTTCTTT.

The chain recombines TRBV18 with TRBJ1-1, with 8 bases aligning to TRBD1. V dropped 5 bases and J dropped 1; count of bases not matched to a gene: 6. The CDR3 extends over 15 amino acids. The V gene's germline CDR1 is KGHSH and CDR2 LQKENI. CDR3 in amino acids: CASSDRTGSNTEAFF. The CDR3, as DNA: TGTGCCAGCTCAGATAGGACAGGGTCGAACACTGAAGCTTTCTTT.